The clone carrying this T cell receptor beta chain was seen only once. The data originate from a study of blood T cell repertoires in COVID-19. In the study overall: The United States, Italy and Spain were the sources of the acute and convalescent COVID-19 samples. The analysed material was cDNA or gDNA that came from T cells, B-cell-depleted T cells, or PBMCs.

V lost 3 bases to trimming and J lost 5 bases; unmatched junction nucleotides: 12. This CDR3 spans 16 amino acids. Per the germline V gene, CDR1 is SGHRS and CDR2 is YFSETQ. Data came from immunoSEQ multiplex PCR; TCRdb stores just in-frame clones and leaves some out. Of about 160,000 clones listed, 80% to 90% are singletons. The sample consisted of peripheral blood. This receptor was obtained from a woman between 45 and 60 years old with COVID-19, enrolled during active disease. V is TRBV5-1 and J is TRBJ2-7, with TRBD1 identical over 9 bases. Written as DNA, the CDR3 is TGCGCCAGCAGCTCCGTCTGGACAGGGGATGTCCACGAGCAGTACTTC. Translated, it gives CASSSVWTGDVHEQYF. The full variable domain, completed using reference TRBV5-1 and TRBJ2-7, is KAGVTQTPRYLIKTRGQQVTLSCSPISGHRSVSWYQQTPGQGLQFLFEYFSETQRNKGNFPGRFSGRQFSNSRSEMNVSTLELGDSALYLCASSSVWTGDVHEQYFGPGTRLTVT.